Sequencing of this T cell receptor beta chain was carried out in a study of neurological immune-mediated disorders. The sample's time point: longitudinal time-point 1 (baseline). Germline values: CDR1 ENHRY, CDR2 SYGVKD. Trimming cost V 5 bases and J 0 bases, with 8 bases left between them. This CDR3 region has 14 residues. In this sample, this clonotype turned up many times. Its antigen is not identified. Regarding the study as a whole: Multiple sclerosis was found to have the least TCR clonal expansion, below healthy controls, and HTLV-1-associated myelopathy the most.

TCRdb passed the 5' RACE reads through MiXCR, listing each CDR3 protein once. Here the sample spans around 71,000 distinct CDR3 sequences, about an eighth being singletons. The rearrangement uses TRBV10-3 and TRBJ1-3; D unresolved. Sequencing was performed on PBMCs. This TCR was sampled from a female donor with HTLV-1-associated myelopathy (HAM/TSP). Here the CDR3 DNA reads TGTGCCATCAGTCGAAGTGACTCTGGAAACACCATATATTTT. Encoded protein: CAISRSDSGNTIYF.